This is a list of T cell receptor beta chains from one sample in a study of blood T cell repertoires in COVID-19. Clones were read by immunoSEQ multiplex PCR, and TCRdb kept only the in-frame ones, dropping some. The sample contains over 300,000 clones, roughly 90% of which appear only once. Sequenced material: peripheral blood. These receptors were collected from a man aged 18-30 years who had recovered from COVID-19. Both conserved end residues are part of each CDR3. The D gene is left open where the match is weak. Size values are once, few and many counts, or a class for expanded clones, and some rows have none.

CDR3aa,CDR3nt,j_gene,d_gene,abundance,v_gene
CASSRRTGGKIGETQYF,TGCGCCAGCAGCCGCAGGACAGGGGGCAAGATCGGGGAGACCCAGTACTTC,TRBJ2-5,TRBD1,NA,TRBV5-1
CASSLSRYEQYF,TGTGCCAGCAGCCTGTCCCGCTACGAGCAGTACTTC,TRBJ2-7,NA,NA,TRBV12-3/TRBV12-4
CSAEANTEAFF,TGCAGTGCCGAGGCAAACACTGAAGCTTTCTTT,TRBJ1-1,NA,once,TRBV20-1
CATRDRSSYEQYF,TGCGCCACCCGCGACAGGAGCTCCTACGAGCAGTACTTC,TRBJ2-7,NA,NA,TRBV10-2
CASSLALGQGLVNYNSPLHF,TGTGCCAGCAGCTTAGCGCTGGGACAGGGACTTGTCAACTATAATTCACCCCTCCACTTT,TRBJ1-6,TRBD1,NA,TRBV7-2
CASSERQGNGYTF,TGTGCCAGCAGTGAACGACAGGGAAATGGCTACACCTTC,TRBJ1-2,TRBD1,NA,TRBV6-1
CASSPYGDRQRSGNTIYF,TGCGCCAGCAGCCCGTATGGGGACAGGCAGCGCAGTGGAAACACCATATATTTT,TRBJ1-3,TRBD1,NA,TRBV5-1
CASTRDSLAVTEAFF,TGTGCCAGCACCAGGGACAGTCTAGCAGTCACTGAAGCTTTCTTT,TRBJ1-1,TRBD1,NA,TRBV6-5
CASSPEGTDNTGELFF,TGTGCCAGCTCACCAGAGGGGACAGACAACACCGGGGAGCTGTTTTTT,TRBJ2-2,TRBD1,NA,TRBV18
CASSQDPGPYGYTF,TGTGCCAGCAGCCAAGATCCAGGGCCTTATGGCTACACCTTC,TRBJ1-2,NA,NA,TRBV3-1/TRBV3-2
CASSPRNNHGYTF,TGTGCCAGCAGCCCCAGGAACAATCATGGCTACACCTTC,TRBJ1-2,NA,NA,TRBV25-1
CASIVRENSPLHF,TGTGCCAGCATTGTAAGGGAGAATTCACCCCTCCACTTT,TRBJ1-6,NA,NA,TRBV6-6
CSASSAQLALFQETQYF,TGCAGTGCTAGTTCTGCCCAGCTAGCCCTGTTCCAAGAGACCCAGTACTTC,TRBJ2-5,NA,NA,TRBV20-1
CAISAVLNTGELFF,TGTGCCATCAGTGCGGTACTTAACACCGGGGAGCTGTTTTTT,TRBJ2-2,NA,NA,TRBV10-3
CASSLAPPQETQYF,TGCGCCAGCAGCTTGGCTCCTCCCCAAGAGACCCAGTACTTC,TRBJ2-5,NA,NA,TRBV5-1
CASSVGVREYTGELFF,TGTGCCAGCAGCGTAGGGGTGCGGGAGTACACCGGGGAGCTGTTTTTT,TRBJ2-2,TRBD2,NA,TRBV9
CASSFTGTGTEAFF,TGTGCCAGCAGCTTTACAGGGACAGGGACTGAAGCTTTCTTT,TRBJ1-1,TRBD1,NA,TRBV5-4